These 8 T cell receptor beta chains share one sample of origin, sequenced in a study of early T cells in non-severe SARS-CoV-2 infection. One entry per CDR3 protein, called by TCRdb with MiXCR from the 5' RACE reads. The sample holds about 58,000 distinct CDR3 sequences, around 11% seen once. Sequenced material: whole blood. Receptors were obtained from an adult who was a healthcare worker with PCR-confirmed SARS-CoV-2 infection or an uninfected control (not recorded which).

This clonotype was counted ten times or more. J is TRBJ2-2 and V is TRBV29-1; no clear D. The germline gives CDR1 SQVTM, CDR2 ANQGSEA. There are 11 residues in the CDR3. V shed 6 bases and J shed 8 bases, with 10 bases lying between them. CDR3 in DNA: TGCAGCGTCGTCTTATCTGGGGAGCTGTTTTTT. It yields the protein CSVVLSGELFF.

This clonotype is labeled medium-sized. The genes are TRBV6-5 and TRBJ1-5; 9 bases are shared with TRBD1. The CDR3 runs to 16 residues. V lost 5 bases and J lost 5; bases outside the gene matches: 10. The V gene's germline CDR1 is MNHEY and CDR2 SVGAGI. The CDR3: CASSRRRDREDQPQHF. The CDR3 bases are TGTGCCAGCAGTCGAAGAAGGGACAGGGAGGATCAGCCCCAGCATTTT.

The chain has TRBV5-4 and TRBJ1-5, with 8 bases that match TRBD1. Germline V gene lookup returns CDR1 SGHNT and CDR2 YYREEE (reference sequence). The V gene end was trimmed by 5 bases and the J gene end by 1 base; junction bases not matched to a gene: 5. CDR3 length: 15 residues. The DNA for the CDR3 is TGTGCCAGCAGTCGACAGGGGAGCAGCAATCAGCCCCAGCATTTT. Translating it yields CASSRQGSSNQPQHF. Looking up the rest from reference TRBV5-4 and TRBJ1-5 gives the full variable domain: ETGVTQSPTHLIKTRGQQVTLRCSSQSGHNTVSWYQQALGQGPQFIFQYYREEENGRGNFPPRFSGLQFPNYSSELNVNALELDDSALYLCASSRQGSSNQPQHFGDGTRLSIL.

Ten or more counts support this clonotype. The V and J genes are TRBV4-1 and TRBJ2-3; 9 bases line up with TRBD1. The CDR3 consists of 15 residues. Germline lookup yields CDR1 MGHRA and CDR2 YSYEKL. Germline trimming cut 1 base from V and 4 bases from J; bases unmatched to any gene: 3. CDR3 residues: CASSQGDREADTQYF. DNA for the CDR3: TGCGCCAGCAGCCAAGGGGACAGGGAAGCAGATACGCAGTATTTT.

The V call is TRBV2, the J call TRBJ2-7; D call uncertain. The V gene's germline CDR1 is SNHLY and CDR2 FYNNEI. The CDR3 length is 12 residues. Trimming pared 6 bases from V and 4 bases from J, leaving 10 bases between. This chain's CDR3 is CASRSLGYEQYF. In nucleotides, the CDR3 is TGTGCCAGCAGATCCCTGGGATACGAGCAGTACTTC.

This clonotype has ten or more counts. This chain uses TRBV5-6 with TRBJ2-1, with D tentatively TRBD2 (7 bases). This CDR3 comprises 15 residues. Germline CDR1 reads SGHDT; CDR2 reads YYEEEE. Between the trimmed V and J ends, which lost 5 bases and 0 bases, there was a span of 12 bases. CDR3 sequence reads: CASSKRGGSYNEQFF. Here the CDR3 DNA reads TGTGCCAGCAGTAAGAGGGGGGGCTCCTACAATGAGCAGTTCTTC.

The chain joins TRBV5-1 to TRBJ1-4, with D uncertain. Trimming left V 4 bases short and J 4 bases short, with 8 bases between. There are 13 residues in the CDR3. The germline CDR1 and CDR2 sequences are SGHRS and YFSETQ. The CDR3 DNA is TGCGCCAGCAGCCGAGATGATAATGAAAAACTGTTTTTT. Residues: CASSRDDNEKLFF.

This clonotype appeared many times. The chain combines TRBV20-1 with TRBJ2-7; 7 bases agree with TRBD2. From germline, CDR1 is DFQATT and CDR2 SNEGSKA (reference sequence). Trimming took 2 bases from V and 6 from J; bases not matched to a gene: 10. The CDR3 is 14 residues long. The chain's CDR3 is CSARKAGAVGEQYF. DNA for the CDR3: TGCAGTGCTAGAAAGGCGGGAGCGGTCGGCGAGCAGTACTTC.